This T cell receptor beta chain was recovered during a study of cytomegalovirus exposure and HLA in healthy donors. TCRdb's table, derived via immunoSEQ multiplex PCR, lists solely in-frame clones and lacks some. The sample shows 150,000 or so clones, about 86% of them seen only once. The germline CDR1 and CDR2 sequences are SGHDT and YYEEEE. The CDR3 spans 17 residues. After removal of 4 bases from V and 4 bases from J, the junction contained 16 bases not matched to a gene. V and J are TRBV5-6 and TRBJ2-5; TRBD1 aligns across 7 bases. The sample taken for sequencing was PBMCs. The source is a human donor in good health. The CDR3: CASSRDFTGALGETQYF. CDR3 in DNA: TGTGCCAGCAGCCGAGACTTCACAGGGGCTCTGGGAGAGACCCAGTACTTC.